Presented here are 23 T cell receptor beta chains from one specimen sequenced in a study of T cells in Graves' hyperthyroidism and ophthalmopathy. Amplification of TCR beta CDR3 regions was performed using RNA transcripts as template. A first-round RT-PCR of the TCR CDR3 used the HTBI primer set. Each CDR3 protein is one row after TCRdb ran MiXCR on the multiplex PCR reads. The table shows 750,000 to 900,000 distinct CDR3 sequences, with 38% occurring only once. Source material: blood. Receptor source: a man aged 18 to 29 with Graves' hyperthyroidism.

A few counts support this clonotype. CDR3 sequence: CASSLAGGIVEQYF. In DNA form, the CDR3 reads TGTGCCAGCAGCTTAGCGGGGGGGATCGTCGAGCAGTACTTC. The gene calls are TRBV5-4 and TRBJ2-7; 10 bases align to TRBD2. V was clipped by 2 bases and J by 6 bases; unmatched bases: 5. CDR3 size: 14 residues. The germline V gene encodes CDR1 SGHNT and CDR2 YYREEE (reference sequence).

V gene TRBV20-1 combines with J gene TRBJ2-7; TRBD2 matches 11 bases. The CDR3 runs to 14 residues. The ends lost 5 bases at V and 6 bases at J; junction bases unmatched: 9. Per the germline V gene, CDR1 is DFQATT and CDR2 is SNEGSKA (reference sequence). The CDR3 DNA sequence: TGCAGTGCTCCTCCTAGCGGGAGGTTGGGCGAGCAGTACTTC. Translating it yields CSAPPSGRLGEQYF.

This clonotype has at least ten counts. The chain recombines TRBV10-3 with TRBJ2-2, with D tentatively TRBD2 (6 bases). Per germline, CDR1 ENHRY and CDR2 SYGVKD. Trimming cost V 5 bases and J 7 bases, with 11 bases left between them. The CDR3 contains 13 residues. The CDR3 DNA is TGTGCCATCAGTCCGGGACTGCGCGGGGAGCTGTTTTTT. It codes for CAISPGLRGELFF.

This chain connects TRBV29-1 to TRBJ2-7, with 8 bases identical to TRBD1. Germline-derived CDR1 and CDR2 are SQVTM and ANQGSEA. This CDR3 region has 13 residues. J lost 6 bases, V lost 6 bases, and 10 bases had no gene match. Here the CDR3 DNA reads TGCAGCGTAGACCGTACAGGGGGTGGCGAGCAGTACTTC. Its translation is CSVDRTGGGEQYF.

This clonotype has at least ten counts. V and J are TRBV24-1 and TRBJ2-5; 8 positions agree with TRBD1. The ends lost 4 bases at V and 3 bases at J; junction bases unmatched: 6. Germline-derived CDR1 and CDR2 are KGHDR and SFDVKD. This CDR3 is 15 amino acids long. CDR3: CATSDSGQGEETQYF. The CDR3 bases are TGTGCCACCAGTGACAGCGGACAGGGAGAAGAGACCCAGTACTTC.

V is TRBV6-6 and J is TRBJ1-5; the D is unclear. CDR3 length: 14 residues. Trimming shortened V by 0 bases and J by 6 bases, and 9 bases separated the two germline ends. The germline gives CDR1 MNHNY, CDR2 SVGAGI (reference sequence). As DNA, the CDR3 is TGTGCCAGCAGTTACTCCAGTAGCGGTCAGCCCCAGCATTTT. Residues: CASSYSSSGQPQHF.

The table lists this clonotype with a few counts. This chain uses TRBV5-1 with TRBJ1-1; TRBD1 agrees at 7 bases. Losses at the gene ends were 5 bases for V and 1 base for J; bases not matched to a gene: 8. Germline V lookup: CDR1 SGHRS, CDR2 YFSETQ. The CDR3 spans 15 residues. In DNA form, the CDR3 reads TGCGCCAGCAGTTTGACAGGGCGACAGAACACTGAAGCTTTCTTT. This translates into CASSLTGRQNTEAFF. Full variable domain (missing parts from reference TRBV5-1 and TRBJ1-1): KAGVTQTPRYLIKTRGQQVTLSCSPISGHRSVSWYQQTPGQGLQFLFEYFSETQRNKGNFPGRFSGRQFSNSRSEMNVSTLELGDSALYLCASSLTGRQNTEAFFGQGTRLTVV.

V usage is TRBV5-1 and J usage is TRBJ1-1, with D perhaps TRBD1 (5 bases). The germline V and J ends were trimmed by 1 base and 1 base, with 11 bases remaining between them. This CDR3 is built from 15 residues. Per the germline V gene, CDR1 is SGHRS and CDR2 is YFSETQ. For the CDR3, the DNA is TGCGCCAGCAGCTTGTTGGCAGGGACGAACACTGAAGCTTTCTTT. It yields the protein CASSLLAGTNTEAFF.

The chain employs TRBV25-1 and TRBJ1-1, with D perhaps TRBD1 (6 bases). Trimming removed 3 bases from V and 5 bases from J, with 10 bases in between. CDR1 is MGHDK and CDR2 is SYGVNS in the germline V gene. The CDR3 covers 13 residues. CDR3 nucleotide sequence: TGTGCCAGCAGTGACCTACAGGGAACTGAAGCTTTCTTT. This sequence encodes CASSDLQGTEAFF. Supplemented by reference TRBV25-1 and TRBJ1-1, the full variable domain reads EADIYQTPRYLVIGTGKKITLECSQTMGHDKMYWYQQDPGMELHLIHYSYGVNSTEKGDLSSESTVSRIRTEHFPLTLESARPSHTSQYLCASSDLQGTEAFFGQGTRLTVV.

This clonotype was seen only a few times. V usage is TRBV6-5 and J usage is TRBJ1-4; tentative D call: TRBD1 (5 bases). There are 11 residues in the CDR3. Germline loops: CDR1 MNHEY, CDR2 SVGAGI. Trimming took off 5 bases at V and 10 bases at J, with 8 bases between the two ends. In DNA, the CDR3 is TGTGCCAGCAGTATGCAGGGAAAACTGTTTTTT. Protein: CASSMQGKLFF.

The chain links TRBV7-3 to TRBJ1-4; D is ambiguous. The CDR3 has 13 residues. Deletions cut 5 bases from V and 7 bases from J, with 11 bases between. The germline CDR1 and CDR2 sequences are SGHTA and FQGTGA. CDR3 nucleotide sequence: TGTGCCAGCAGCAACCGTCTAGGTGAAAAACTGTTTTTT. The encoded protein is CASSNRLGEKLFF.

The gene calls are TRBV7-8 and TRBJ2-5, with TRBD2 matching 7 bases. V gave up 7 bases and J gave up 1 base; unmatched junction bases: 12. The germline CDR1 and CDR2 sequences are SGHVS and FQNEAQ. The CDR3 extends over 16 amino acids. The CDR3 DNA reads TGTGCCAGCACCCAGCCGAAAGCGGGGTTCCAAGAGACCCAGTACTTC. As protein: CASTQPKAGFQETQYF.

The chain couples TRBV14 to TRBJ2-7; D gene ambiguous. The CDR3 extends over 14 amino acids. Trimming left V 1 base short and J 2 bases short, with 9 bases between. CDR1 and CDR2 (germline): SGHDN, FVKESK. Here the CDR3 reads CASSQVGGTYEQYF. The CDR3 nucleotides read TGTGCCAGCAGCCAAGTCGGCGGAACCTACGAGCAGTACTTC.

This clonotype was observed many times. The chain joins TRBV20-1 to TRBJ1-5; D is undetermined. The V gene lost 6 bases and the J gene lost 6 bases, with 15 bases spanning the gap. This CDR3 contains 13 residues. Per the germline V gene, CDR1 is DFQATT and CDR2 is SNEGSKA (reference sequence). The CDR3 sequence is CSALGGWGQPQHF. The CDR3 DNA follows: TGCAGTGCGCTGGGCGGGTGGGGTCAGCCCCAGCATTTT.

V usage is TRBV29-1 and J usage is TRBJ2-7, with TRBD2 as a possible D gene (6 bases). Germline V CDR1 and CDR2: SQVTM, ANQGSEA. The CDR3 runs 11 residues. V lost 3 bases and J 5 bases, leaving 8 bases between the germline ends. CDR3 in amino acids: CSVEWRDEQYF. The CDR3 DNA reads TGCAGCGTTGAGTGGAGGGACGAGCAGTACTTC.

With regard to this clonotype: A read error is possible here, since a much larger clone lies one base away. The genes are TRBV7-9 and TRBJ1-1; D call uncertain. This CDR3 spans 14 amino acids. In germline, CDR1 is SEHNR, CDR2 FQNEAQ (reference sequence). The CDR3, as DNA: TGTGGCAGCAGAGAACCCCCGGGCAACACTGAAGCTTTCTTT. Translating gives CGSREPPGNTEAFF.

Regarding this clonotype: At one end the junction does not follow the germline gene, possibly because of a read error. The chain has TRBV10-2 and TRBJ1-2, with unresolved D. Germline-derived CDR1 and CDR2 are WSHSY and SAAADI. CDR3 length: 16 amino acids. CDR3 protein: CASSVDPNGVNYGYTF. CDR3 nucleotides: TGTGCCAGCAGTGTAGACCCCAACGGGGTTAACTATGGCTACACCTTC.

The rearrangement joins TRBV19 to TRBJ1-6; 9 bases fit TRBD1. The germline V gene has CDR1 LNHDA and CDR2 SQIVND (reference sequence). With V trimmed by 11 bases and J by 10 bases, 9 bases remained unmatched. The CDR3 length is 13 residues. CDR3 nucleotide sequence: TGTGCCTCGGGACAGGGAGCCGGATCACCCCTCCACTTT. This codes for CASGQGAGSPLHF. Using reference TRBV19 and TRBJ1-6 for the parts outside the CDR3, the full variable domain is DGGITQSPKYLFRKEGQNVTLSCEQNLNHDAMYWYRQDPGQGLRLIYYSQIVNDFQKGDIAEGYSVSREKKESFPLTVTSAQKNPTAFYLCASGQGAGSPLHFGNGTRLTVT.

This chain joins TRBV20-1 and TRBJ2-7; perhaps TRBD1 as D (6 bases). Between the trimmed V and J ends, which lost 3 bases and 2 bases, there was a span of 11 bases. CDR3 length equals 13 residues. Germline V lookup: CDR1 DFQATT, CDR2 SNEGSKA (reference sequence). DNA for the CDR3: TGCAGTGCTAGGGGACACCTAGCCTACGAGCAGTACTTC. Translation: CSARGHLAYEQYF.

This chain links TRBV24-1 with TRBJ1-1; D unresolved. Deletions cut 4 bases from V and 3 bases from J, with 8 bases between. This CDR3 has 13 residues. Germline loops: CDR1 KGHDR, CDR2 SFDVKD. The CDR3 is CATSEVGHTEAFF. CDR3 in DNA: TGTGCCACCAGTGAGGTTGGACACACTGAAGCTTTCTTT.

This clonotype was counted many times. The V gene is TRBV10-3, the J gene TRBJ1-6; D ambiguous. Per germline, CDR1 ENHRY and CDR2 SYGVKD. The V gene lost 6 bases and the J gene lost 7 bases, with 10 bases spanning the gap. The CDR3 covers 13 residues. CDR3 in amino acids: CAISSDGNSPLHF. In nucleotides, the CDR3 is TGTGCCATCAGCTCGGACGGAAATTCACCCCTCCACTTT.

V and J are TRBV20-1 and TRBJ1-5; the D gene is possibly TRBD1 (6 bases). The CDR3 has 15 residues. The ends were cut back, 3 bases at V and 7 bases at J, with 19 bases in the middle. Germline CDR1 and CDR2: DFQATT and SNEGSKA (reference sequence). The CDR3 DNA reads TGCAGTGCTAGTAAGGACAGTGAGTTTGGGCAGCCCCAGCATTTT. Its protein product is CSASKDSEFGQPQHF.

The chain joins TRBV24-1 to TRBJ2-7, with 12 bases lining up with TRBD2. The CDR3 runs to 16 residues. CDR1 and CDR2 from the germline V gene are KGHDR and SFDVKD. Trimming cost V 4 bases and J 5 bases; bases outside gene matches: 8. Written as DNA, the CDR3 is TGTGCCACCAGTGACTCTAGCGGGAGGGCCGTCCACGAGCAGTACTTC. Protein sequence: CATSDSSGRAVHEQYF.